This TCR beta chain was retrieved from a study of cytomegalovirus exposure and HLA in healthy donors. As for the study in general: Tens of millions of unique TCRs from HLA-typed donors were held in an early release of data.

Notes on the study in general: Differences between HLA loci emerged in a later analysis of TCR association rates, with DRB1 most and HLA-C fewest. TCR sequences were mostly rare, though some public TCRs occurred in many donors.

Researchers ran the PCR with 60 Vbeta and 13 Jbeta primers. TCRdb keeps only in-frame clones here, not all; method: immunoSEQ multiplex PCR. The profile shows roughly 130,000 clones, approximately 8.7% of them singletons. As concerns this clone: Its antigen is not identified.

Each donor was nominally healthy when sampled (though unrecorded immune exposures were likely). Germline loops: CDR1 SGHAT, CDR2 FQNNGV. V lost 4 bases and J lost 0, with 10 bases in between. The CDR3 is 15 residues long. The sample comprised PBMCs. The clonotype was recovered from a middle-aged man in good health and CMV-seronegative. This sequence joins TRBV11-2 and TRBJ2-1; D possibly corresponds to TRBD1 (5 bases). The CDR3 DNA is TGTGCCAGCAGCTACCTCCAGGGCTCCTACAATGAGCAGTTCTTC. The encoded protein is CASSYLQGSYNEQFF.